The following is a T cell receptor (beta chain) sequence with its context. The source of the sample is a study of blood T cell repertoires in COVID-19. Sequencing used immunoSEQ multiplex PCR; TCRdb keeps in-frame clones, though not all of them. The sample includes under 300,000 clones, approximately 85% of them seen just once. The clonotype originates from an older woman with acute or convalescent COVID-19. Sequences were obtained from peripheral blood.

In DNA form, the CDR3 reads TGTGCCAGCAGCCCCTCAGGGTCTGTTGAGACCCAGTACTTC. It encodes CASSPSGSVETQYF. The V call is TRBV6-5, the J call TRBJ2-5; D possibly corresponds to TRBD1 (5 bases). Trimming removed 6 bases at V and 5 bases at J, with 16 bases between. Germline V gene sequence: CDR1 MNHEY, CDR2 SVGAGI. The CDR3 sequence is 14 residues long.